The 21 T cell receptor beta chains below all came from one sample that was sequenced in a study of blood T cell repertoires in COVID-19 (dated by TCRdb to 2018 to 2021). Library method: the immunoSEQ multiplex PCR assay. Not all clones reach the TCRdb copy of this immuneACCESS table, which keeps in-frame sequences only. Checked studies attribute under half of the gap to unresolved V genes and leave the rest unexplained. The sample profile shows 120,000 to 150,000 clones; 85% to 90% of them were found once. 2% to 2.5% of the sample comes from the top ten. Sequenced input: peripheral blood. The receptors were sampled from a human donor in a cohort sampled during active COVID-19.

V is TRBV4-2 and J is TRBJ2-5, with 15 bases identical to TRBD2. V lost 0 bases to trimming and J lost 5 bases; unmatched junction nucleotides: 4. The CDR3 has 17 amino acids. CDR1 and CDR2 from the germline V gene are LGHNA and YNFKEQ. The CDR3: CASSQEPGLAGGETQYF. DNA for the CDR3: TGTGCCAGCAGCCAAGAACCGGGACTAGCGGGGGGTGAGACCCAGTACTTC.

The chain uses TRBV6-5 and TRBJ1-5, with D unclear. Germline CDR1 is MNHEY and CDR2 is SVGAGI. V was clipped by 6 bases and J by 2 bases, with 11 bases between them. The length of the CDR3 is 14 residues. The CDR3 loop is CASRFGDGNQPQHF. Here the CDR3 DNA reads TGTGCCAGCAGGTTCGGGGATGGCAATCAGCCCCAGCATTTT.

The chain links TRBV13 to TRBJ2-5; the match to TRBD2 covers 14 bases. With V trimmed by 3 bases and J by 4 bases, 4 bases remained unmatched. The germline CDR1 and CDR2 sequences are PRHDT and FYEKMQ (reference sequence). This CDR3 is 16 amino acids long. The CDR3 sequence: CASSFRLAGGLETQYF. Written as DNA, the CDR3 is TGTGCCAGCAGCTTCCGACTAGCGGGGGGGCTAGAGACCCAGTACTTC.

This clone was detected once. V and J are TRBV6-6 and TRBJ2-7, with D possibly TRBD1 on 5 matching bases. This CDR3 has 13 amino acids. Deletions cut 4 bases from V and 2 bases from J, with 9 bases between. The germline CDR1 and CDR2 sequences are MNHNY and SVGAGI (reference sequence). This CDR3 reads CASSFGQAYEQYF. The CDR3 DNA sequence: TGTGCCAGCAGTTTCGGACAAGCCTACGAGCAGTACTTC.

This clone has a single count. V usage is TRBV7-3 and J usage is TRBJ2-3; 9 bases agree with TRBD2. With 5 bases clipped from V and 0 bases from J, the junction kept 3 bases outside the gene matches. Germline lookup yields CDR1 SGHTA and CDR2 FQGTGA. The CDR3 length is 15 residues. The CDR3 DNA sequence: TGTGCCAGCAGCCAGCGGGGGGCCAGCACAGATACGCAGTATTTT. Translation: CASSQRGASTDTQYF.

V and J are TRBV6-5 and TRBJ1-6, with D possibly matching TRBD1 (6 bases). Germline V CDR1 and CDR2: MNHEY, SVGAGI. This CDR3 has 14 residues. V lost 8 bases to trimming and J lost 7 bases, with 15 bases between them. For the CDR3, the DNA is TGTGCCAGCTGGGGGGGGCTGGCGAATTCACCCCTCCACTTT. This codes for CASWGGLANSPLHF.

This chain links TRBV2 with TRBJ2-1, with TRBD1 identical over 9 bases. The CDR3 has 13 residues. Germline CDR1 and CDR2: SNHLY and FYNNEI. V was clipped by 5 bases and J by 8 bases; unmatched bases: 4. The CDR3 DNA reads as TGTGCCAGCAGTTTGGACAGGGGCGATGAGCAGTTCTTC. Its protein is CASSLDRGDEQFF.

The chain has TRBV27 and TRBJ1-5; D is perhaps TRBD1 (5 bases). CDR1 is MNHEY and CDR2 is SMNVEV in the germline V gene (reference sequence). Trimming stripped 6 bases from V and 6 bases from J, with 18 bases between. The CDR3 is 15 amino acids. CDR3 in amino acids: CASRPNRLTGQPQHF. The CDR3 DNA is TGTGCCAGCAGACCGAACAGGCTGACGGGTCAGCCCCAGCATTTT.

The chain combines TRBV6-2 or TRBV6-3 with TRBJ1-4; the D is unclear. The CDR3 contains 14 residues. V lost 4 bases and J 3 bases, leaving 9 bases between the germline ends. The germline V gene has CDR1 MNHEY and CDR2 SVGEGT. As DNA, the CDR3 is TGTGCCAGCAGTTCCGTGGGAGCTAATGAAAAACTGTTTTTT. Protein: CASSSVGANEKLFF.

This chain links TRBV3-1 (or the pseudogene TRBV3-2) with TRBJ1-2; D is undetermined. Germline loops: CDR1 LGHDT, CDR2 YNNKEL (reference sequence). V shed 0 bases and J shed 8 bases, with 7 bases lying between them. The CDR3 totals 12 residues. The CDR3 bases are TGTGCCAGCAGCCAAGATAGATACGGCTACACCTTC. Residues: CASSQDRYGYTF.

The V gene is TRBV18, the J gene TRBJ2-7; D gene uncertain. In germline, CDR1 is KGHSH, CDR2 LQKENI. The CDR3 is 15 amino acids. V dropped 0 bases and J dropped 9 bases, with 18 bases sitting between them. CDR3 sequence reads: CASSPPAGTLGGQYF. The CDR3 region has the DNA TGTGCCAGCTCACCACCGGCAGGAACCCTGGGTGGGCAGTACTTC.

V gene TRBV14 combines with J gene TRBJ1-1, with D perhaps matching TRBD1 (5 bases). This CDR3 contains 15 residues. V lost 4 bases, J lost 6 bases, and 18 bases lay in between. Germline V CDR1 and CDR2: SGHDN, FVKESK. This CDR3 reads CASSRYLRTPPEAFF. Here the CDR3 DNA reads TGTGCCAGCAGCCGCTACCTAAGGACACCACCTGAAGCTTTCTTT.

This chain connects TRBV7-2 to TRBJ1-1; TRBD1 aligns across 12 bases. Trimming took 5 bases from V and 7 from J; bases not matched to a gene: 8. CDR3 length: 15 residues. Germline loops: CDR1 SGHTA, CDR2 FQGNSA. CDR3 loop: CASSARDRGRVEAFF. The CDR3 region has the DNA TGTGCCAGCAGCGCCAGGGACAGGGGGCGGGTTGAAGCTTTCTTT. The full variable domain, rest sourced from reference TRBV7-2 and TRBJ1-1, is GAGVSQSPSNKVTEKGKDVELRCDPISGHTALYWYRQSLGQGLEFLIYFQGNSAPDKSGLPSDRFSAERTGGSVSTLTIQRTQQEDSAVYLCASSARDRGRVEAFFGQGTRLTVV.

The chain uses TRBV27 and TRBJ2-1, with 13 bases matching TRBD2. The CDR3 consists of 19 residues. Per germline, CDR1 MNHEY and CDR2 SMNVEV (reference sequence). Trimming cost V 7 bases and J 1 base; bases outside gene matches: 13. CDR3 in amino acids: CASTRPGTSGDPSYNEQFF. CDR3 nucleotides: TGTGCCAGCACTAGACCAGGGACTAGCGGGGATCCTTCCTACAATGAGCAGTTCTTC.

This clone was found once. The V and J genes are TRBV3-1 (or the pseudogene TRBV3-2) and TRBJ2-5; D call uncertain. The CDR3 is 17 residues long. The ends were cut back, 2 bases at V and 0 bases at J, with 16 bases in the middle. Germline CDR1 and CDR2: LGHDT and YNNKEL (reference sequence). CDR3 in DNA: TGTGCCAGCAGCCAACGGATAGCCGTGCTGTACCAAGAGACCCAGTACTTC. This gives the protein CASSQRIAVLYQETQYF.

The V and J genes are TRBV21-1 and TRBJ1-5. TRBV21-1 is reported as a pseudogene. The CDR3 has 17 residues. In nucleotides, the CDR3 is TGTGCCAGCAGCAAAGCAGAGAGCCGTTTTGGCAATCAGCCCCAGCATTTT. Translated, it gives CASSKAESRFGNQPQHF.

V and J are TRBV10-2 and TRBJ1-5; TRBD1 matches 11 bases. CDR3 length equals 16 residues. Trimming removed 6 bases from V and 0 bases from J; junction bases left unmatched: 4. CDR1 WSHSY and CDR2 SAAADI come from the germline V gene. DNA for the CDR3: TGCGCCAGCAGAGGACAGGGGGCCGGTAGCAATCAGCCCCAGCATTTT. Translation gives CASRGQGAGSNQPQHF.

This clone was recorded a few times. CDR3 sequence reads: CASSLRRGLAGAETQYF. The CDR3 region has the DNA TGTGCCAGCAGCTTACGGCGGGGACTAGCGGGAGCGGAGACCCAGTACTTC. V is TRBV7-2 and J is TRBJ2-5; 14 bases align to TRBD2. After removal of 2 bases from V and 5 bases from J, the junction contained 7 bases not matched to a gene. In germline, CDR1 is SGHTA, CDR2 FQGNSA. The CDR3 spans 17 residues.

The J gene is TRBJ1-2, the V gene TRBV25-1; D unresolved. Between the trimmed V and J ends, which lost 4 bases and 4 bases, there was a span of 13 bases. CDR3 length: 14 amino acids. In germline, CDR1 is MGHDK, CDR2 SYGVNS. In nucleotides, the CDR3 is TGTGCCAGCAGTGCCGATGCTCCGGGCTATGGCTACACCTTC. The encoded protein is CASSADAPGYGYTF.

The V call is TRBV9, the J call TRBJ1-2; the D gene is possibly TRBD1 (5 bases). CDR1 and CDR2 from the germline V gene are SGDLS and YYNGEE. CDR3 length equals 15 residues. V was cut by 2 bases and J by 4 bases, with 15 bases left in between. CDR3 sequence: CASSVGKGLVYGYTF. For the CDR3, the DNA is TGTGCCAGCAGCGTGGGTAAGGGGCTGGTCTATGGCTACACCTTC. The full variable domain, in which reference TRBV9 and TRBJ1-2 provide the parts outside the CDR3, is DSGVTQTPKHLITATGQRVTLRCSPRSGDLSVYWYQQSLDQGLQFLIQYYNGEERAKGNILERFSAQQFPDLHSELNLSSLELGDSALYFCASSVGKGLVYGYTFGSGTRLTVV.

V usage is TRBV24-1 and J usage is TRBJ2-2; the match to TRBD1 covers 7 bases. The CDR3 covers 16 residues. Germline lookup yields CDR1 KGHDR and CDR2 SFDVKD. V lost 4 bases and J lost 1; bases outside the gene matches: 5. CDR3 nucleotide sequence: TGTGCCACCAGTGAACCGAGACAGGGGAACACCGGGGAGCTGTTTTTT. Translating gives CATSEPRQGNTGELFF.